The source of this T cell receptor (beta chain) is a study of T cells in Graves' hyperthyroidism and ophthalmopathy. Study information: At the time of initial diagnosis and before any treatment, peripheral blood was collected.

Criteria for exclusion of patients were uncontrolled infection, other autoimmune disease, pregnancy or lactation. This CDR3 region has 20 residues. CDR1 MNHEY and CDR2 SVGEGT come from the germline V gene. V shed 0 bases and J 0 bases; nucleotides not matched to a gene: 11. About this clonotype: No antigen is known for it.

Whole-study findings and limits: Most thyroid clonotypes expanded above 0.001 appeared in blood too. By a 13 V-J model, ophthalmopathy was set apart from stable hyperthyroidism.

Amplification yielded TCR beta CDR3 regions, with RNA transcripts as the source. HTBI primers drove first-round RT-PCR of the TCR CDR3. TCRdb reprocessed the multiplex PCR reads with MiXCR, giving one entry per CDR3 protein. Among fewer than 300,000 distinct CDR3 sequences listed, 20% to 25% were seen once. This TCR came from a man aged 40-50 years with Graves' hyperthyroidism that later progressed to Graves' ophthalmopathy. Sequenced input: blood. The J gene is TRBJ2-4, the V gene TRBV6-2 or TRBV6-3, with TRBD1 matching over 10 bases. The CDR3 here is CASSYSTGQGVGGAKNIQYF. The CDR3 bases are TGTGCCAGCAGTTACTCGACAGGACAGGGGGTCGGGGGAGCCAAAAACATTCAGTACTTC.